The next 8 T cell receptor beta chains were all read from a single sample in a study of shared clonotypes between healthy human individuals. Method: immunoSEQ multiplex PCR; TCRdb's copy keeps in-frame clones and lacks some. The sample has approximately 470,000 clones, about 84% seen once. Source material: PBMCs. These receptors were taken from a woman between 35 and 50 years old in good health. Some clones in this sample may be carry-over from other donors' samples.

Details on this clone: One end of the junction does not line up with germline, which may come from a read error. The chain links TRBV7-7 to TRBJ2-5; D not certain. Per germline, CDR1 SSHAT and CDR2 FNYEAQ (reference sequence). CDR3 size: 13 residues. CDR3: CASSRGIQETQYF. CDR3 DNA: TGTGCTAGCAGCCGCGGTATCCAAGAGACCCAGTACTTC.

The V gene is TRBV6-4, the J gene TRBJ1-2; TRBD1 aligns across 7 bases. The CDR3 has 15 amino acids. The V segment lost 5 bases and the J segment 2 bases; nucleotides outside the gene matches: 8. Looked up from germline, CDR1 is MRHNA and CDR2 is SNTAGT. CDR3 loop: CASSPGTAVNYGYTF. The CDR3 DNA sequence: TGTGCCAGCAGTCCCGGGACAGCTGTGAACTATGGCTACACCTTC.

This clone occurred many times. This CDR3 is also generated by other DNA sequences in the sample. The rearrangement joins TRBV30 to TRBJ1-2; 8 positions agree with TRBD1. V dropped 1 base and J dropped 8; count of bases not matched to a gene: 6. The CDR3 totals 13 residues. Germline V gene data show CDR1 as GTSNPN and CDR2 as SVGIG (reference sequence). CDR3 region: CAWSADRVKGYTF. CDR3 DNA: TGTGCCTGGAGTGCGGACAGGGTAAAAGGCTACACCTTC.

The sample holds a few counts of this clone. The genes are TRBV27 and TRBJ2-4; 7 positions agree with TRBD2. V shed 6 bases and J 3 bases; nucleotides not matched to a gene: 8. Germline V gene sequence: CDR1 MNHEY, CDR2 SMNVEV (reference sequence). The CDR3 contains 15 residues. The CDR3 sequence is CASSRGSGGKNIQYF. The CDR3 bases are TGTGCCAGCAGCCGGGGGTCGGGGGGCAAAAACATTCAGTACTTC.

In its sample, this clone was seen many times. The rearrangement uses TRBV7-8 and TRBJ1-1; 8 bases map to TRBD1. Trimming at V came to 4 bases and at J to 2 bases, leaving 12 bases not matched to a gene. The germline V gene has CDR1 SGHVS and CDR2 FQNEAQ. This CDR3 is built from 17 residues. CDR3 residues: CASSSRFGQGGNTEAFF. The CDR3 DNA is TGTGCCAGCAGCTCTAGATTCGGACAGGGAGGAAACACTGAAGCTTTCTTT.

As concerns this clone: A far larger clone is a single base away, which makes a read error likely. This chain joins TRBV28 and TRBJ1-3; D is undetermined. V was cut by 6 bases and J by 0 bases, with 6 bases left in between. Germline loops: CDR1 MDHEN, CDR2 SYDVKM. The CDR3 consists of 13 residues. CDR3 in amino acids: CASRGSSGNTIYF. The CDR3 bases are TGTGCCAGCAGGGGGAGCTCTGGAAACACCATATATTTT.

Regarding this clone: A far bigger clonotype differs at one base, so this is likely a read error. The sample carries other DNA sequences with the same CDR3. V usage is TRBV11-2 and J usage is TRBJ2-2, with TRBD1 matching over 7 bases. The CDR3 consists of 14 residues. Germline lookup yields CDR1 SGHAT and CDR2 FQNNGV. Unmatched junction bases numbered 6, after V lost 5 bases and J lost 6 bases. CDR3 coding DNA: TGTGCCAGCAGCCTGACTCAGGGGGCCGGGGAGCTGTTTTTT. Translated, it gives CASSLTQGAGELFF.

Notes on this clone: The likely explanation is a read error, given a far larger clone one base away. As the CDR3 is not closed by the conserved phenylalanine or tryptophan, this likely results from a read error. The chain links TRBV5-1 to TRBJ1-2, with D perhaps TRBD1 (6 bases). Trimming took 5 bases from V and 4 from J, leaving 15 bases between them. CDR3 size: 14 residues. Germline lookup yields CDR1 SGHRS and CDR2 YFSETQ. DNA for the CDR3: TGCGCCAGCAGTTTGACAGGTTTCTCCTATGGCTACACCCTC. It encodes CASSLTGFSYGYTL.